These T cell receptor beta chains were read from a single sample in a study of T cells in Graves' hyperthyroidism and ophthalmopathy. TCRdb reprocessed the multiplex PCR reads via MiXCR and lists one record per CDR3 protein. The data hold around 600,000 distinct CDR3 sequences, with just under 45% observed a single time. Sequenced sample: peripheral blood or thyroid tissue (not recorded which). These receptors were collected from an adult man with Graves' disease, either hyperthyroidism or ophthalmopathy (not recorded which). CDR3s leave out the opening cysteine and the closing phenylalanine or tryptophan. Fields, in order: V gene, CDR3 protein.

v_gene: TRBV10-2; CDR3aa: ASGAGAYEQY
v_gene: TRBV5-1; CDR3aa: ASSQTESRYGYT
v_gene: TRBV29-1; CDR3aa: SAAGTETNYGYT
v_gene: TRBV7-6; CDR3aa: ASSSGTSGGELF
v_gene: TRBV9; CDR3aa: ASSALDRVGSPLH
v_gene: TRBV11-2; CDR3aa: ASSLSPRGHYGYT
v_gene: TRBV9; CDR3aa: ASSVEDRGHSPLH
v_gene: TRBV15; CDR3aa: ATSRVGAGYTEAF
v_gene: TRBV7-2; CDR3aa: ASSLGQQNSPLH
v_gene: TRBV7-9; CDR3aa: ASSPRDTIVNYGYT
v_gene: TRBV20-1; CDR3aa: SAQSNTGELF
v_gene: TRBV12-3/TRBV12-4; CDR3aa: ASSFRDLAQH
v_gene: TRBV7-3; CDR3aa: ASSLNPTGYGYT
v_gene: TRBV7-8; CDR3aa: ASSADPGYEQY
v_gene: TRBV19; CDR3aa: ASRVFDEKLF
v_gene: TRBV7-9; CDR3aa: ASSQVALAGGTYEQY
v_gene: TRBV10-2; CDR3aa: ASRQGIGEKLF